Listed below are T cell receptor beta chains from one sample, sequenced in a study of blood T cell repertoires in COVID-19. This table comes from immunoSEQ multiplex PCR, and its TCRdb copy is limited to in-frame clones, with some not included. The data show some 89,000 clones, 75% to 95% seen once. The source material was peripheral blood. The receptors shown here come from a man in his 60s with acute or convalescent COVID-19. Each CDR3 is given with its conserved first and last residue. The D gene is left open where the match is weak. Size is stated for part of the rows, as once, few or many counts, or as a class when the clone is expanded.

d_call	v_call	j_call	clone_size	cdr3_aa	cdr3_nt
.	TRBV11-2	TRBJ1-2	.	CASSHPSEDGYTF	TGTGCCAGCAGCCACCCGTCCGAGGATGGCTACACCTTC
.	TRBV12-5	TRBJ1-4	.	CASAVSGVNEKLFF	TGTGCTAGTGCCGTAAGCGGGGTAAATGAAAAACTGTTTTTT
.	TRBV15	TRBJ1-1	.	CATSRGGRMNTEAFF	TGTGCCACCAGCAGAGGTGGGAGGATGAACACTGAAGCTTTCTTT
TRBD2	TRBV5-1	TRBJ2-1	.	CASSLVSGGTGNEQFF	TGCGCCAGCAGCTTGGTTAGCGGGGGGACGGGCAATGAGCAGTTCTTC
.	TRBV4-1	TRBJ1-2	.	CASSHLAEKYDYTF	TGCGCCAGCAGCCATTTGGCGGAAAAATATGACTACACCTTC
TRBD1	TRBV19	TRBJ1-2	.	CASSTRQGTGYNYGYTF	TGTGCCAGTAGTACAAGACAGGGTACGGGATATAACTATGGCTACACCTTC
TRBD1	TRBV6-6	TRBJ1-3	.	CASSRQGLGSGNTIYF	TGTGCCAGCAGTCGACAGGGGTTGGGTTCTGGAAACACCATATATTTT
.	TRBV19	TRBJ1-1	.	CASLIDRPNTEAFF	TGTGCCAGTTTAATTGACAGACCGAACACTGAAGCTTTCTTT
.	TRBV6-5	TRBJ2-2	.	CASSYSGVWAAGELFF	TGTGCCAGCAGTTACTCGGGTGTTTGGGCAGCCGGGGAGCTGTTTTTT
.	TRBV6-5	TRBJ1-1	.	CASRQQTMNTEAFF	TGTGCCAGCAGACAACAGACTATGAACACTGAAGCTTTCTTT
.	TRBV5-1	TRBJ2-2	.	CASSLTALGTGELFF	TGCGCCAGCAGCTTGACAGCCTTGGGCACCGGGGAGCTGTTTTTT
.	TRBV6-2/TRBV6-3	TRBJ1-1	.	CASSYSRDTTLGAFF	TGTGCCAGCAGTTACTCCCGGGACACTACCCTTGGAGCTTTCTTT
TRBD1	TRBV28	TRBJ1-5	.	CASSPQTGMGNQPQHF	TGTGCCAGCAGTCCCCAGACAGGGATGGGCAATCAGCCCCAGCATTTT
.	TRBV19	TRBJ2-2	.	CASGGRTGELFF	TGTGCCAGTGGGGGGAGGACCGGGGAGCTGTTTTTT
.	TRBV6-5	TRBJ1-6	.	CASSYSQGSNSPLHF	TGTGCCAGCAGTTATTCCCAGGGGAGTAATTCACCCCTCCACTTT
.	TRBV28	TRBJ1-1	once	CASSSGRNTEAFF	TGTGCCAGCAGTTCTGGCAGGAACACTGAAGCTTTCTTT
.	TRBV30	TRBJ1-1	.	CAWRGPQGEAFF	TGTGCCTGGAGGGGCCCCCAGGGTGAAGCTTTCTTT
TRBD1	TRBV5-1	TRBJ2-2	.	CASSMGQGSTGELFF	TGCGCCAGCAGTATGGGACAGGGGAGCACCGGGGAGCTGTTTTTT
.	TRBV7-9	TRBJ1-2	.	CASSLEIGGYTF	TGTGCCAGCAGCTTAGAGATCGGGGGCTACACCTTC
.	TRBV20-1	TRBJ1-5	.	CSALIRVHQHF	TGCAGTGCCCTAATCCGGGTTCACCAGCATTTT
TRBD1	TRBV19	TRBJ1-1	few	CASSINRGTEAFF	TGTGCCAGTAGTATAAACAGGGGTACTGAAGCTTTCTTT
.	TRBV24-1	TRBJ2-1	.	CATSDSGIAPENYNEQFF	TGTGCCACCAGTGATTCGGGGATTGCCCCCGAGAACTACAATGAGCAGTTCTTC
TRBD1	TRBV2	TRBJ1-5	.	CASTSTGTYQPQHF	TGTGCCAGCACTTCGACAGGGACTTATCAGCCCCAGCATTTT
TRBD1	TRBV6-5	TRBJ1-2	few	CASSELSGTGNGYTF	TGTGCCAGCAGCGAGCTTTCCGGGACAGGGAACGGCTACACCTTC
.	TRBV5-1	TRBJ1-1	few	CASSPPNTEAFF	TGCGCCAGCAGCCCTCCGAACACTGAAGCTTTCTTT
.	TRBV6-5	TRBJ1-1	once	CASSWGGTEAFF	TGTGCCAGCAGTTGGGGAGGGACTGAAGCTTTCTTT
TRBD1	TRBV15	TRBJ1-1	once	CAASRGGSVELFF	TGTGCCGCGAGCAGGGGGGGTTCTGTGGAGCTTTTCTTT
TRBD1	TRBV28	TRBJ1-5	.	CASDRGYQPQHF	TGTGCCAGCGACAGGGGTTATCAGCCCCAGCATTTT
.	TRBV5-4	TRBJ2-5	.	CASSDRWGLRETQYF	TGTGCCAGCAGCGATCGATGGGGGCTAAGGGAGACCCAGTACTTC
TRBD2	TRBV7-6	TRBJ2-1	.	CASSLASGGAGEQFF	TGTGCCAGCAGCTTAGCTAGCGGGGGGGCGGGTGAGCAGTTCTTC
TRBD1	TRBV14	TRBJ2-2	.	CASSQRIGTGVVRTGELFF	TGTGCCAGCAGCCAACGAATCGGGACAGGGGTGGTTCGGACCGGGGAGCTGTTTTTT
TRBD1	TRBV5-4	TRBJ1-1	.	CASSSGQTGNTEAFF	TGTGCCAGCAGCTCGGGACAGACCGGGAACACTGAAGCTTTCTTT
.	TRBV6-1	TRBJ1-1	.	CASSEAASANTEAFF	TGTGCCAGCAGTGAAGCGGCTTCTGCGAACACTGAAGCTTTCTTT
.	TRBV7-9	TRBJ1-2	.	CASSLDSRNYGYTF	TGTGCCAGCAGCTTAGACAGTAGGAACTATGGCTACACCTTC
.	TRBV3-1/TRBV3-2	TRBJ2-1	.	CASSQDWSGGNEQFF	TGTGCCAGCAGCCAAGATTGGTCAGGGGGGAATGAGCAGTTCTTC
.	TRBV14	TRBJ1-1	.	CASSQTQGGNTEAFF	TGTGCCAGCAGCCAAACTCAGGGAGGGAACACTGAAGCTTTCTTT
.	TRBV28	TRBJ1-5	.	CASSFGSLPQHF	TGTGCCAGCAGTTTCGGGTCTCTGCCCCAGCATTTT
.	TRBV12-5	TRBJ1-1	.	CASGLHLNTEAFF	TGTGCTAGTGGTTTGCATCTGAACACTGAAGCTTTCTTT
TRBD1	TRBV2	TRBJ1-2	.	CASSSTGDYGYTF	TGTGCCAGCAGCTCGACAGGGGACTATGGCTACACCTTC
TRBD1	TRBV30	TRBJ1-2	.	CAWVPDRGYYGYTF	TGTGCCTGGGTTCCGGACAGGGGTTACTATGGCTACACCTTC
TRBD1	TRBV6-5	TRBJ1-6	.	CASTRDRVYNSPLHF	TGTGCCAGCACCCGGGACAGGGTATATAATTCACCCCTCCACTTT
TRBD1	TRBV9	TRBJ1-4	.	CASSVDEGAEKLFF	TGTGCCAGCAGCGTAGATGAGGGGGCTGAAAAACTGTTTTTT
TRBD1	TRBV11-3	TRBJ2-2	.	CASSPGDRAGELFF	TGTGCCAGCAGCCCCGGGGACAGGGCCGGGGAGCTGTTTTTT
TRBD1	TRBV5-1	TRBJ1-1	once	CASRTGQGSVNTEAFF	TGCGCCAGCAGAACCGGACAGGGGTCTGTAAACACTGAAGCTTTCTTT
.	TRBV5-4	TRBJ1-1	.	CASSLASLSTSEAFF	TGTGCCAGCAGCTTGGCATCATTGTCCACATCTGAAGCTTTCTTT
.	TRBV19	TRBJ1-2	.	CASNHVGQNTNYGYTF	TGTGCCAGTAACCACGTTGGGCAGAACACTAACTATGGCTACACCTTC
TRBD1	TRBV15	TRBJ1-1	.	CATSPPTGGVWTEAFF	TGTGCCACCAGCCCTCCTACAGGGGGCGTATGGACTGAAGCTTTCTTT
.	TRBV18	TRBJ2-7	few	CASSPRGYEQYF	TGTGCCAGCTCACCAAGGGGATACGAGCAGTACTTC
TRBD2	TRBV6-5	TRBJ2-4	.	CASSYSIGREGIQYF	TGTGCCAGCAGTTACTCGATCGGCAGGGAGGGCATTCAGTACTTC
TRBD1	TRBV12-3/TRBV12-4	TRBJ1-5	.	CASSRTGRQPQHF	TGTGCCAGCAGTCGGACAGGGCGTCAGCCCCAGCATTTT
.	TRBV5-1	TRBJ1-1	.	CASSLSSGWHTEAFF	TGCGCCAGCAGCTTGTCATCGGGGTGGCACACTGAAGCTTTCTTT